This T cell receptor (beta chain) derives from a study of shared clonotypes between healthy human individuals. Findings of the study overall: Blood was the only sampled material, and tissue repertoires likely differ. Clonotype sharing across four donors was observed for about 5.5% of naive CD4 clonotypes. Researchers found naive subsets generally carried larger estimated richness than memory subsets.

A note on this clone: Its antigen is still unknown.

Produced via immunoSEQ multiplex PCR; TCRdb's table is partial and in-frame only. The sample has over a million clones, approximately 78% seen once. The sample comprised memory CD4+ T cells from PBMCs. The sample's subset: CD45RA-negative fraction. This sequence was found in a man between 18 and 35 years old in good health. Some clones in this sample may be carry-over from other donors' samples.

The CDR3 loop is CAWSRGTGEETQYF. CDR3 coding DNA: TGTGCCTGGAGTAGAGGGACAGGGGAAGAGACCCAGTACTTC. The chain links TRBV30 to TRBJ2-5, with 10 bases that match TRBD1. The CDR3 contains 14 residues. After removal of 2 bases from V and 3 bases from J, the junction contained 3 bases not matched to a gene. The germline gives CDR1 GTSNPN, CDR2 SVGIG (reference sequence).